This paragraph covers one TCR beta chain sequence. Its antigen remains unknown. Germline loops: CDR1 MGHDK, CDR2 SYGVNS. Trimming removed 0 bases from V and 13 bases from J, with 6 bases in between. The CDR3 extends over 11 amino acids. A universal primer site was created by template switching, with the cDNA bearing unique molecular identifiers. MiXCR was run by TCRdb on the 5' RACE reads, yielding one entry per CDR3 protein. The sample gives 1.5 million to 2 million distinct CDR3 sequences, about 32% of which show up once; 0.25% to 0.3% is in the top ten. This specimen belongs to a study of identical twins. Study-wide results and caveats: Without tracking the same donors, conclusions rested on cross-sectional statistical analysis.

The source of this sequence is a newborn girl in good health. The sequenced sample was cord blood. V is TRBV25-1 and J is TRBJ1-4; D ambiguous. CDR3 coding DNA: TGTGCCAGCAGTGAATATGGAGGACTGTTTTTT. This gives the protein CASSEYGGLFF.